This T cell receptor beta chain derives from a study of a mutant IDH1 vaccine in newly diagnosed glioma. About the research overall: The treated population exhibited a male proportion of roughly 60%, a female proportion of 37.5%, and a mean age of 40.4 years. Study-level points and caveats: Alterations occurring in top peripheral T cell clonotypes seemed unrelated to pseudoprogression.

Time point described: week 23, last vaccination. Every vaccination contained 300 ug of the mutant IDH1 20-mer peptide and was paired with topical imiquimod. The repertoire was sequenced with immunoSEQ multiplex PCR; TCRdb's copy has only in-frame clones and lacks some. This repertoire shows roughly 51,000 clones, about 81% found once; its top ten account for 6.5% to 9%. The V and J ends lost 1 base and 4 bases respectively, with 17 bases between them. The CDR3 length is 16 residues. The germline V gene encodes CDR1 SGHDN and CDR2 FVKESK. Notes on this clone: Its target is unknown.

Sequenced material: PBMCs, taken from a glioma patient whose treatment included an IDH1 peptide vaccine. The rearrangement uses TRBV14 and TRBJ2-7; TRBD1 might be the D (5 bases). This TCR came from a woman between 40 and 55 years old with glioma. Some clones in this sample may be carry-over from other donors' samples. The CDR3: CASSQAAGSRTYEQYF. CDR3 nucleotides: TGTGCCAGCAGCCAAGCCGCAGGGTCCCGAACTTACGAGCAGTACTTC. Complete variable domain (other parts from reference TRBV14 and TRBJ2-7): EAGVTQFPSHSVIEKGQTVTLRCDPISGHDNLYWYRRVMGKEIKFLLHFVKESKQDESGMPNNRFLAERTGGTYSTLKVQPAELEDSGVYFCASSQAAGSRTYEQYFGPGTRLTVT.